The present entry profiles one TCR beta chain with its context. The antigen remains undetermined. This sample was taken from a study of regulatory T cells in long-lasting Graves disease. Study-wide results and limits: Peripheral blood, not thyroid tissue, was the sole material studied.

Assembly of TCR beta libraries relied on iRepertoire HTBI primers together with Arm-PCR of CDR3 regions. Under the authors' procedure: 62 TRBV and some 14 TRBJ segments were identified across samples. From the multiplex PCR reads, TCRdb called clonotypes with MiXCR, one entry per CDR3 protein. The V and J calls follow TCRdb's processing rather than the paper's. The sample lists 350,000 to 550,000 distinct CDR3 sequences; about 16% were seen once. The time point was: newly diagnosed GD, antithyroid drugs for less than 3 months. Preparation of the TCR library used RNA extracted from PBMCs. This sample was also put to use in a study of T cells in Graves' hyperthyroidism and ophthalmopathy. Per that paper: The HTBI primer set served for first-round RT-PCR of the TCR CDR3.

This receptor was obtained from a woman under 40 with Graves disease. The sequencing used peripheral blood mononuclear cells (PBMCs), collected at new diagnosis, from a patient treated with antithyroid drugs.

CDR3 region: CASSLLGFGNTIYF. The CDR3 DNA reads as TGTGCCAGCAGCCTCCTGGGGTTTGGAAACACCATATATTTT. The J gene is TRBJ1-3, the V gene TRBV27; D gene uncertain. The CDR3 covers 14 residues. CDR1 and CDR2 (germline): MNHEY, SMNVEV (reference sequence). V gave up 6 bases and J gave up 3 bases, with 12 bases separating them.